The 10 T cell receptor beta chains given below trace back to one sample, sequenced in a study of vaccination and CD4 T cells after COVID-19. Sample treatment: approximately nine-day PBMC culture with coronavirus spike peptide pools or control peptides (ViraFEST assay). Their recognized antigens are unknown. Sequenced with the Oncomine TCR Beta short-read assay was DNA taken from cultured CD4+ T cells. TCRdb processed the PCR reads anew with MiXCR; each CDR3 protein has one entry. The data contain thousands of distinct CDR3 sequences, about 60% of them seen just once; the ten biggest clones take up 7.3%. Sequenced material: CD4+ T cells from blood, cultured in vitro. These receptors were collected from a human donor who had recovered from COVID-19.

By sample fraction, this clonotype is large. The chain recombines TRBV19 with TRBJ1-5; D gene ambiguous. This CDR3 spans 15 amino acids. CDR1 is LNHDA and CDR2 is SQIVND in the germline V gene (reference sequence). V was pared by 9 bases and J by 2 bases, with 17 bases between. The chain's CDR3 is CASGSREVGNQPQHF. The CDR3 DNA sequence: TGTGCCAGCGGATCCCGGGAAGTGGGCAATCAGCCCCAGCATTTT.

V gene TRBV2 combines with J gene TRBJ2-7, with 8 bases identical to TRBD2. The V segment lost 5 bases and the J segment 5 bases; nucleotides outside the gene matches: 14. Germline V gene sequence: CDR1 SNHLY, CDR2 FYNNEI. CDR3 size: 16 residues. As DNA, the CDR3 is TGTGCCAGCAGTTCGGTACCAAGCGGGAGAGGCCACGAGCAGTACTTC. Encoded protein: CASSSVPSGRGHEQYF. Supplemented by reference TRBV2 and TRBJ2-7, the full variable domain reads EPEVTQTPSHQVTQMGQEVILRCVPISNHLYFYWYRQILGQKVEFLVSFYNNEISEKSEIFDDQFSVERPDGSNFTLKIRSTKLEDSAMYFCASSSVPSGRGHEQYFGPGTRLTVT.

Only a few counts were recorded for this clonotype. This rearrangement joins TRBV28 to TRBJ1-5, with 7 nucleotides matching TRBD1. This CDR3 spans 15 amino acids. V was pared by 6 bases and J by 4 bases, with 9 bases of the junction left unmatched. The germline CDR1 and CDR2 sequences are MDHEN and SYDVKM. CDR3 protein: CASRRAGTENQPQHF. The CDR3 nucleotides read TGTGCCAGCAGGAGGGCGGGGACAGAAAATCAGCCCCAGCATTTT.

The chain couples TRBV20-1 to TRBJ2-7; perhaps TRBD2 as D (6 bases). Germline assignment: CDR1 DFQATT and CDR2 SNEGSKA (reference sequence). There are 12 residues in the CDR3. Trimming took 6 bases from V and 3 from J, leaving 12 bases between them. CDR3 loop: CSAKSGVYEQYF. The CDR3, as DNA: TGCAGTGCCAAGTCGGGGGTCTACGAGCAGTACTTC.

The V gene is TRBV12-3 or TRBV12-4, the J gene TRBJ1-1, with a tentative D call TRBD1 (6 bases). Trimming removed 7 bases at V and 4 bases at J, with 19 bases between. CDR3 length: 15 residues. CDR3 DNA: TGTGCCAGCATCTCAATCGGGGGCGAGGGCACTGAAGCTTTCTTT. Its translation: CASISIGGEGTEAFF.

The sample holds a few counts of this clonotype. The rearrangement links TRBV21-1 to TRBJ1-6; TRBD1 reflects the table's D call only, with no check against the DNA. TRBV21-1 is designated a pseudogene. The CDR3 loop spans 15 amino acids. The CDR3 sequence is CASSPGQGNNSPLHF. As DNA, the CDR3 is TGTGCCAGCAGCCCCGGACAGGGGAATAATTCACCCCTCCACTTT.

This clonotype is judged medium-sized. This chain connects TRBV7-2 to TRBJ2-1, with 12 bases fitting TRBD2. The CDR3 is 17 residues long. V dropped 3 bases and J dropped 6; count of bases not matched to a gene: 9. Looked up from germline, CDR1 is SGHTA and CDR2 is FQGNSA. CDR3 amino acids: CASSFYVRTSGANEQFF. The CDR3 region has the DNA TGTGCCAGCAGCTTCTACGTCCGGACTAGCGGGGCCAATGAGCAGTTCTTC.

This sequence joins TRBV5-1 and TRBJ1-3; 7 bases agree with TRBD1. This CDR3 is 14 amino acids long. Trimming removed 5 bases from V and 4 bases from J; junction bases left unmatched: 6. Germline V gene data show CDR1 as SGHRS and CDR2 as YFSETQ. CDR3 bases: TGCGCCAGCAGACTATCGACAGGGGGAAACACCATATATTTT. Translated: CASRLSTGGNTIYF.

The J gene is TRBJ1-1, the V gene TRBV6-2 or TRBV6-3; 7 bases align to TRBD1. V trimming: 2 bases; J trimming: 5 bases; junction bases outside the gene matches: 5. This CDR3 is built from 14 residues. Germline V CDR1 and CDR2: MNHEY, SVGEGT. The CDR3 nucleotides are TGTGCCAGCAGTTACGGAGGGGGCTTGACTGAAGCTTTCTTT. Amino acids: CASSYGGGLTEAFF.

In its sample, this clonotype ranks as medium-sized. This chain connects TRBV6-1 to TRBJ1-2, with 8 bases aligning to TRBD1. In germline, CDR1 is MNHNS, CDR2 SASEGT. The ends lost 5 bases at V and 4 bases at J; junction bases unmatched: 9. This CDR3 has 15 amino acids. CDR3 DNA sequence: TGTGCCAGCAGTAAACTAGGGACAGGAGTCTATGGCTACACCTTC. It specifies CASSKLGTGVYGYTF.